This TCR beta chain was captured by sequencing in a study of long-term antiretroviral therapy in people with HIV. Investigators performed immunoSEQ version v3.0 at survey level. Measured with immunoSEQ multiplex PCR; TCRdb has only the in-frame clones, and not every one. The sample includes over 20,000 clones, approximately 82% of them seen just once. V lost 1 base and J lost 6, with 14 bases in between. The CDR3 loop spans 15 amino acids. The germline gives CDR1 SGHNT, CDR2 YENEEA. The input for sequencing was unsorted PBMCs, taken 3 years after starting antiretroviral therapy. The chain links TRBV11-3 to TRBJ2-3; D may be TRBD1 (5 bases). The TCR was taken from a man aged 18 to 29 with HIV. The CDR3 DNA follows: TGTGCCAGCAGCTTAGGGATGGGATCAGGGGATACGCAGTATTTT. It yields the protein CASSLGMGSGDTQYF. The entire variable domain, with the rest obtained from reference TRBV11-3 and TRBJ2-3, is as follows: EAGVVQSPRYKIIEKKQPVAFWCNPISGHNTLYWYLQNLGQGPELLIRYENEEAVDDSQLPKDRFSAERLKGVDSTLKIQPAELGDSAVYLCASSLGMGSGDTQYFGPGTRLTVL.